The rows below give T cell receptor beta chains drawn from one sample of a study of beta chain features in type 1 diabetes. TCRdb keeps only in-frame clones here, not all; method: immunoSEQ multiplex PCR. The profile covers 15,000 to 17,000 clones, with about 40% appearing a single time and about 0.57% taken by the ten largest. Sequenced: stem cell memory CD4+ T cells from blood. These receptors all come from a woman in her thirties or forties in good health. Both conserved end residues are part of each CDR3. The D gene is left open where the match is weak. A row's size may be missing; if present it is once, few, many or a size class.

clone_size j_call d_call v_call cdr3_nt cdr3_aa
NA TRBJ1-1 NA TRBV18 TGTGCCAGCTCACCACCTCTAGGGGCCACTGAAGCTTTCTTT CASSPPLGATEAFF
few TRBJ1-1 NA TRBV4-1 TGCGCCAGCAGCCAAGAAGGAGCGCGAGAGGGTTTGAACACTGAAGCTTTCTTT CASSQEGAREGLNTEAFF
NA TRBJ1-2 NA TRBV5-1 TGCGCCAGCAGCAACCAAGGAAGGGGCAACTATGGCTACACCTTC CASSNQGRGNYGYTF
few TRBJ1-1 TRBD1 TRBV7-9 TGTGCCAGCAGCTTACCCAGGGACAGAGTTAACACTGAAGCTTTCTTT CASSLPRDRVNTEAFF
few TRBJ1-2 TRBD1 TRBV10-3 TGTGCCATCAGTCTACAGGGGTGGGACTATGGCTACACCTTC CAISLQGWDYGYTF
few TRBJ2-3 TRBD2 TRBV18 TGTGCCAGCTCACCACAACTAGCGACAGATACGCAGTATTTT CASSPQLATDTQYF
NA TRBJ2-3 TRBD2 TRBV27 TGTGCCAGCAGTTCCAGACTAGCGGGGGGGAGCACAGATACGCAGTATTTT CASSSRLAGGSTDTQYF
medium-sized TRBJ2-2 TRBD2 TRBV6-6 TGTGCCAGCAGTTCGAGCGGGGGGAACACCGGGGAGCTGTTTTTT CASSSSGGNTGELFF
NA TRBJ1-2 NA TRBV7-2 TGTGCCAGCAGTCCAAACGTCTGGGGCCACTATGGCTACACCTTC CASSPNVWGHYGYTF
few TRBJ2-4 TRBD2 TRBV6-1 TGTGCCAGCAGTGAGACGGAGGGACTAGGCATTCAGTACTTC CASSETEGLGIQYF
few TRBJ2-7 NA TRBV6-5 TGTGCCAGCCGCAAGGCGGCCGAGCAGTACTTC CASRKAAEQYF
NA TRBJ2-2 TRBD1 TRBV6-4 TGTGCCAGCAGATTGACAGGGGTCACCGGGGAGCTGTTTTTT CASRLTGVTGELFF
once TRBJ1-1 NA TRBV27 TGTGCCAGCAGTTCCCTAAGTTCCGAAGCTTTCTTT CASSSLSSEAFF
NA TRBJ2-5 TRBD1 TRBV5-1 TGCGCCAGCAGCCCCGGGACAGGGGGATGGGATAGGCAAGAGACCCAGTACTTC CASSPGTGGWDRQETQYF
NA TRBJ1-4 NA TRBV5-6 TGTGCCAGCAGCTTCCGCACAGGCACGAGGGAAAAACTGTTTTTT CASSFRTGTREKLFF
NA TRBJ2-7 TRBD1 TRBV11-2 TGTGCCAGCAGCCCGCAGGGGGCTGGCGAGCAGTACTTC CASSPQGAGEQYF
NA TRBJ1-5 TRBD1 TRBV27 TGTGCCAGCAGTCCCCGCAGGGGGACGAATCAGCCCCAGCATTTT CASSPRRGTNQPQHF
NA TRBJ2-2 TRBD1 TRBV10-2 TGCGCCAGCAACACGGGACAGACGAAGGGGGAGCTGTTTTTT CASNTGQTKGELFF
few TRBJ1-1 NA TRBV5-1 TGCGCCAGCAGCTTCGACATACAGGCCGGCACTGAAGCTTTCTTT CASSFDIQAGTEAFF
medium-sized TRBJ2-7 TRBD1 TRBV6-6 TGTGCCAGCAATAACGGACAGGGTTCGTACGAGCAGTACTTC CASNNGQGSYEQYF
few TRBJ2-3 NA TRBV11-2 TGTGCCAGCAGCTTCATACGGGCAGATACGCAGTATTTT CASSFIRADTQYF
NA TRBJ2-2 TRBD2 TRBV11-3 TGTGCCAGCAGCTCCGGGGGGGCTTTTCCCGGGGAGCTGTTTTTT CASSSGGAFPGELFF
few TRBJ2-3 NA TRBV10-3 TGTGCCATCAGTGTTTTACAAATTGGCACAGATACGCAGTATTTT CAISVLQIGTDTQYF
few TRBJ1-5 NA TRBV11-2 TGTGCCAGCAGCTTTCAGGGAAGCAATCAGCCCCAGCATTTT CASSFQGSNQPQHF
NA TRBJ2-7 TRBD1 TRBV6-5 TGTGCCAGCTCCCTTCTCCCCACAGGGGGCGACGAGCAGTACTTC CASSLLPTGGDEQYF
NA TRBJ1-2 NA TRBV19 TGTGCCAGCAGGGAAGGCCTCGCTAACTATGGCTACACCTTC CASREGLANYGYTF
NA TRBJ2-3 TRBD2 TRBV27 TGTGCCAGCAGTCTCCAGGGTGTAGCGGGCAGCACAGATACGCAGTATTTT CASSLQGVAGSTDTQYF
few TRBJ1-4 NA TRBV7-9 TGTGCCAGCAGCTCGAGGGTTTATGAAAAACTGTTTTTT CASSSRVYEKLFF